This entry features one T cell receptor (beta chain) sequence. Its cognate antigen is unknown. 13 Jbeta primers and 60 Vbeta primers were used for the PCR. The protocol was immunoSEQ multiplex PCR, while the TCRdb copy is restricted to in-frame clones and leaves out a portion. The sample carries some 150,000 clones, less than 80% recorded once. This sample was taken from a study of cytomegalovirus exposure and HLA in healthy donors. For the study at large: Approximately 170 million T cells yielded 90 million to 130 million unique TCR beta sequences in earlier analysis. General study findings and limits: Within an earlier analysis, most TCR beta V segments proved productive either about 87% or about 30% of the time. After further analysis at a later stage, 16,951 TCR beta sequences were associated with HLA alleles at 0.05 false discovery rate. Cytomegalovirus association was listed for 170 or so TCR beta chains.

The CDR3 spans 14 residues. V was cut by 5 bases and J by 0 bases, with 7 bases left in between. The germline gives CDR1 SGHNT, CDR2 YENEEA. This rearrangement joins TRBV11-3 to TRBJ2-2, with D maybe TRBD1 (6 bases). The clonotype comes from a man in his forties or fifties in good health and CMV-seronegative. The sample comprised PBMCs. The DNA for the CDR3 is TGTGCCAGCAGCCAGGGGACGAACACCGGGGAGCTGTTTTTT. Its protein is CASSQGTNTGELFF.